Sequencing of this TCR beta chain was carried out in a study of blood T cell repertoires in COVID-19. Study at large: From the United States, Italy and Spain came samples of acute and convalescent COVID-19. In each case, the material was cDNA or gDNA derived from T cells, B-cell-depleted T cells, or PBMCs.

V was clipped by 3 bases and J by 5 bases, with 17 bases between them. Germline V lookup: CDR1 DFQATT, CDR2 SNEGSKA (reference sequence). CDR3 length equals 15 residues. Per the original methods: The authors estimated nucleated cell counts from reference gene primer amplification. Only in-frame clones appear in the TCRdb table, and some are missing; sequencing was by immunoSEQ multiplex PCR. For V, J and clone size, that table is used; D and trimming come from the DNA. Of about 110,000 clones in the sample, approximately 86% were seen once. The sample consisted of peripheral blood. The clonotype originates from a man aged 35 to 55 with acute or convalescent COVID-19. This chain joins TRBV20-1 and TRBJ1-5; maybe TRBD1 (5 bases). CDR3 protein: CSASLIDRDDQPQHF. In nucleotides, the CDR3 is TGCAGTGCTAGTCTGATCGACAGAGACGATCAGCCCCAGCATTTT.